A selection of T cell receptor beta chains follows, all from one sample in a study of glioma-infiltrating T cells. TCRdb re-analysed the multiplex PCR reads in MiXCR, keeping a single row per CDR3 protein. The table has roughly 190,000 distinct CDR3 sequences, over 25% seen once; the top ten hold over 20%. The specimen was glioma tissue, nonneoplastic brain tissue, or PBMCs (not recorded which). The receptors shown here come from a human donor with low-grade glioma or glioblastoma, undergoing nonglioma brain surgery, or in good health (not recorded which). CDR3s include the opening cysteine and the closing phenylalanine or tryptophan. Fields, in order: D gene, V gene, clone size, J gene, CDR3 protein, CDR3 DNA. The D gene is left open where the match is weak. Size tells how often a clone was seen (once, few, many) or the class of an expanded clone, and some rows leave it out.

TRBD2	TRBV30	-	TRBJ2-5	CAMGGNYETQYF	TGTGCTATGGGGGGGAATTACGAGACCCAGTACTTC
-	TRBV5-1	-	TRBJ1-5	CASSLGGGDLSINQPQHF	TGCGCCAGCAGCTTGGGGGGGGGGGACCTTAGTATTAATCAGCCCCAGCATTTT
TRBD1	TRBV6-1	many	TRBJ2-3	CASSRDRGLTSDTQYF	TGTGCCAGCAGTAGAGACAGGGGGCTAACATCTGATACGCAGTATTTT
TRBD2	TRBV4-1	many	TRBJ2-7	CASSQVYSGSPEQYF	TGCGCCAGCAGCCAAGTTTACAGCGGGAGTCCCGAGCAGTACTTC
-	TRBV6-6	once	TRBJ2-7	CASTFTGYEQYF	TGTGCCAGCACCTTCACAGGATACGAGCAGTACTTC
-	TRBV5-1	once	TRBJ2-7	CASSSYSGYLGGENEQYF	TGCGCCAGCAGCTCTTACAGTGGGTATTTAGGGGGGGAGAACGAGCAGTACTTC
-	TRBV6-1	many	TRBJ2-7	CASSEFPLSYEQYF	TGTGCCAGCAGTGAGTTTCCACTCTCCTACGAGCAGTACTTC
-	TRBV6-1	many	TRBJ2-2	CASIPPGKNTGELFF	TGTGCCAGCATTCCACCCGGGAAGAACACCGGGGAGCTGTTTTTT
-	TRBV4-3	many	TRBJ2-7	CASSPQTDSYEQYF	TGCGCCAGCAGCCCGCAGACAGATTCCTACGAGCAGTACTTC
TRBD2	TRBV6-1	many	TRBJ2-7	CASSEVTSGRVEQYF	TGTGCCAGCAGTGAAGTTACTAGCGGGAGGGTGGAGCAGTACTTC
TRBD1	TRBV6-1	many	TRBJ1-2	CASRGGQRYGYTF	TGTGCCAGCAGGGGGGGACAGCGCTATGGCTACACCTTC
-	TRBV19	few	TRBJ1-4	CASSAPGQAATNEKLFF	TGTGCCAGTAGTGCGCCGGGACAAGCTGCAACTAATGAAAAACTGTTTTTT
-	TRBV27	few	TRBJ1-1	CASSLTPGTEAFF	TGTGCCAGCAGTTTAACTCCGGGCACTGAAGCTTTCTTT
-	TRBV4-3	-	TRBJ1-6	CASSQVPSNSPLHF	TGCGCCAGCAGCCAAGTTCCGAGTAATTCACCCCTCCACTTT
-	TRBV30	few	TRBJ2-1	CAWSFNTGGEQFF	TGTGCCTGGAGCTTCAATACGGGGGGCGAGCAGTTCTTC
-	TRBV2	many	TRBJ2-7	CASSDSRNPYEQYF	TGTGCCAGCAGTGATAGCAGAAACCCCTACGAGCAGTACTTC
TRBD1	TRBV4-3	many	TRBJ1-6	CASSQDYRGVGSPLHF	TGCGCCAGCAGCCAAGACTACAGGGGGGTAGGTTCACCCCTCCACTTT
TRBD2	TRBV19	-	TRBJ2-1	CASSSSSGNYNEQFF	TGTGCCAGTAGTTCATCTAGCGGGAACTACAATGAGCAGTTCTTC
-	TRBV11-2	few	TRBJ2-7	CASSSQSDSIYEQYF	TGTGCCAGCAGCTCCCAATCGGACTCTATCTACGAGCAGTACTTC
TRBD2	TRBV5-4	many	TRBJ2-7	CASSLETSGTYEQYF	TGTGCCAGCAGCTTGGAGACTAGCGGTACCTACGAGCAGTACTTC
-	TRBV19	many	TRBJ1-1	CASSPFPGVNTEAFF	TGTGCCAGTAGTCCCTTTCCCGGGGTGAACACTGAAGCTTTCTTT
-	TRBV24-1	many	TRBJ2-7	CATEGGAPYEQYF	TGTGCCACTGAGGGGGGAGCCCCCTACGAGCAGTACTTC
-	TRBV13	many	TRBJ1-1	CASSFTGLNTEAFF	TGTGCCAGCAGCTTCACAGGATTGAACACTGAAGCTTTCTTT
TRBD1	TRBV7-2	many	TRBJ2-3	CASSSQGATDTQYF	TGTGCCAGCAGCTCACAGGGGGCAACAGATACGCAGTATTTT
TRBD1	TRBV5-4	few	TRBJ2-5	CASSIGQGSLETQYF	TGTGCCAGCAGCATCGGACAGGGTTCCTTAGAGACCCAGTACTTC
-	TRBV5-1	many	TRBJ1-3	CASSLGDVYGNTIYF	TGCGCCAGCAGCTTGGGCGACGTTTATGGAAACACCATATATTTT
-	TRBV18	many	TRBJ1-5	CASSPGRDQPQHF	TGTGCCAGCTCACCAGGTAGGGATCAGCCCCAGCATTTT
-	TRBV6-1	once	TRBJ1-5	CASSERAGNKPQHF	TGTGCCAGCAGTGAGAGGGCTGGCAATAAGCCACAGCATTTT
TRBD1	TRBV6-1	many	TRBJ1-2	CASRSPDRGARYGYTF	TGTGCCAGCAGATCCCCTGACAGGGGGGCGCGGTATGGCTACACCTTC
-	TRBV10-3	many	TRBJ1-2	CAAAGGVRHGYTF	TGTGCCGCAGCGGGGGGGGTACGACATGGCTACACCTTC
TRBD1	TRBV10-2	many	TRBJ1-5	CASRNSTGEQPQHF	TGCGCCAGCAGGAACTCGACAGGGGAACAGCCCCAGCATTTT
TRBD2	TRBV20-1	many	TRBJ2-3	CSAIGTSGTDTQYF	TGCAGTGCTATAGGGACTAGCGGGACAGATACGCAGTATTTT
TRBD1	TRBV28	many	TRBJ1-1	CASRDRNTEAFF	TGTGCCAGCCGGGACAGAAACACTGAAGCTTTCTTT
TRBD2	TRBV4-1	-	TRBJ2-1	CASSQVWQGSLAGGIYNEQFF	TGCGCCAGCAGCCAAGTATGGCAAGGGTCGCTAGCGGGAGGAATCTACAATGAGCAGTTCTTC
-	TRBV24-1	-	TRBJ2-3	CDTSLRLTDTQYF	TGTGACACCAGTTTGCGTCTCACAGATACGCAGTATTTT
TRBD2	TRBV28	many	TRBJ2-1	CAIQPGLAGRGEQFF	TGTGCCATCCAGCCGGGACTAGCGGGTCGGGGTGAGCAGTTCTTC
-	TRBV10-3	few	TRBJ2-5	CAIRGYQETQYF	TGTGCCATCAGGGGGTACCAAGAGACCCAGTACTTC
-	TRBV10-2	many	TRBJ1-2	CASSDTTPYGYTF	TGCGCCAGCAGTGACACTACCCCTTATGGCTACACCTTC
-	TRBV7-9	many	TRBJ1-1	CASRRLGGEAEAFF	TGTGCCAGCAGACGTTTGGGGGGGGAGGCTGAAGCTTTCTTT
TRBD2	TRBV7-6	many	TRBJ2-3	CASSFGTRFADTQYF	TGTGCCAGCAGCTTTGGGACTAGATTTGCGGATACGCAGTATTTT